The 4 T cell receptor beta chains below come from one sample, sequenced in a study of read filtering for tumor transcriptome and immune sequencing. Molecular barcoded adaptors covering alpha/delta and beta/gamma chains were used on roughly 400 ng RNA. MiXCR, applied by TCRdb to the reads, yields one record per CDR3 protein. The table shows 57,000 or so distinct CDR3 sequences, with approximately 19% occurring only once. The sample consisted of a population of CD138-negative cells sorted from bone marrow. Receptors originate from a donor at least 40 years old with multiple myeloma.

This clonotype has a count of ten or more. The genes are TRBV11-1 and TRBJ1-1, with D tentatively TRBD1 (6 bases). This CDR3 has 14 amino acids. The V gene's germline CDR1 is SGHAT and CDR2 FQDESV (reference sequence). V was cut by 5 bases and J by 1 base, with 11 bases left in between. CDR3 DNA sequence: TGTGCCAGCAGCCGCATAGGGGGGAACACTGAAGCTTTCTTT. Translation: CASSRIGGNTEAFF.

The V gene is TRBV28, the J gene TRBJ2-3; 11 nucleotides align to TRBD2. V lost 3 bases and J lost 0; bases outside the gene matches: 2. Germline V gives CDR1 MDHEN, CDR2 SYDVKM. This CDR3 has 16 residues. The CDR3 nucleotides are TGTGCCAGCAGTTTTGGACTAGCGGGTAGCACAGATACGCAGTATTTT. This codes for CASSFGLAGSTDTQYF. Drawing the rest from reference TRBV28 and TRBJ2-3, the complete variable domain is DVKVTQSSRYLVKRTGEKVFLECVQDMDHENMFWYRQDPGLGLRLIYFSYDVKMKEKGDIPEGYSVSREKKERFSLILESASTNQTSMYLCASSFGLAGSTDTQYFGPGTRLTVL.

The sample holds many counts of this clonotype. The chain couples TRBV7-2 to TRBJ2-2, with D tentatively TRBD1 or TRBD2 (5 bases each). Trimming pared 6 bases from V and 4 bases from J, leaving 15 bases between. Germline V gene lookup returns CDR1 SGHTA and CDR2 FQGNSA. CDR3 size: 15 residues. The CDR3, as DNA: TGTGCCAGCAGATACCCCAGGGCGGGCACCGGGGAGCTGTTTTTT. Translated, it gives CASRYPRAGTGELFF.

A note on this clonotype: With only one base between it and a far larger clone, this is likely a read error. This sequence joins TRBV20-1 and TRBJ1-1, with a possible D match to TRBD1 (5 bases). The J call may not be correct, given that the DNA end is closer to TRBJ1-6. The germline CDR1 and CDR2 sequences are DFQATT and SNEGSKA (reference sequence). The CDR3 loop spans 14 amino acids. This CDR3 reads CSARDQGLNSPLHF. In DNA form, the CDR3 reads TGCAGTGCTAGAGATCAGGGTCTAAATTCACCCCTCCACTTT.